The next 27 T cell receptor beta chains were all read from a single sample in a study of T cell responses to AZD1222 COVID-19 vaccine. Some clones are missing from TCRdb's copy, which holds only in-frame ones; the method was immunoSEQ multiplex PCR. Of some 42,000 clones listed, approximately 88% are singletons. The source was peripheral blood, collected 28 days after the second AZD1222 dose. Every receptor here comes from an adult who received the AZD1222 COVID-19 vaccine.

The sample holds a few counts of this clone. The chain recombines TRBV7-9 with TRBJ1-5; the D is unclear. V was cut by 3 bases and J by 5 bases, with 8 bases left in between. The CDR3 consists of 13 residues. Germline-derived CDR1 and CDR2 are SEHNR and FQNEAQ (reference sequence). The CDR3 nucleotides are TGTGCCAGCAGCTTTCTTTCCGATCAGCCCCAGCATTTT. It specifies CASSFLSDQPQHF.

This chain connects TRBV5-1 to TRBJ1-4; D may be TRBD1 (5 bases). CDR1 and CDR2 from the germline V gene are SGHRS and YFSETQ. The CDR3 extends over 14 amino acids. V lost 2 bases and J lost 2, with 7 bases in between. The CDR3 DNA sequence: TGCGCCAGCAGCTTCCGGGGCACTAATGAAAAACTGTTTTTT. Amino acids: CASSFRGTNEKLFF.

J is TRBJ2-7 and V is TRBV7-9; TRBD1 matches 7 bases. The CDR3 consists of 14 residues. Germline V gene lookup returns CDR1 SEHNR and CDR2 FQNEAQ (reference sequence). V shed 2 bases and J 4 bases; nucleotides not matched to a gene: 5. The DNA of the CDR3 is TGTGCCAGCAGCTTACCGGGACAGATTTACGAGCAGTACTTC. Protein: CASSLPGQIYEQYF.

The CDR3 region is CATYAISGNTEAFF. The CDR3 DNA is TGTGCCACCTACGCGATATCCGGGAACACTGAAGCTTTCTTT. The rearrangement links TRBV6-5 to TRBJ1-1; no definite D call. The CDR3 totals 14 residues. Germline CDR1 MNHEY, CDR2 SVGAGI. V was cut by 10 bases and J by 1 base, with 16 bases left in between.

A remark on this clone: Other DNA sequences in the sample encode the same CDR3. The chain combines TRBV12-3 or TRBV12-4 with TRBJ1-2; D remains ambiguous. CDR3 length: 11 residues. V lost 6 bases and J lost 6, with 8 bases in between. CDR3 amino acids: CASSRYHGYTF. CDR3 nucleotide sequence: TGTGCCAGCAGCCGTTACCATGGCTACACCTTC.

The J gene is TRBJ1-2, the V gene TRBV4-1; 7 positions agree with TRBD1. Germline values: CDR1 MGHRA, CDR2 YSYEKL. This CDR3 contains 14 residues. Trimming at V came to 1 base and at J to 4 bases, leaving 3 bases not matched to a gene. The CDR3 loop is CASSQATGAYGYTF. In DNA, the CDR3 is TGCGCCAGCAGCCAAGCTACAGGGGCCTATGGCTACACCTTC.

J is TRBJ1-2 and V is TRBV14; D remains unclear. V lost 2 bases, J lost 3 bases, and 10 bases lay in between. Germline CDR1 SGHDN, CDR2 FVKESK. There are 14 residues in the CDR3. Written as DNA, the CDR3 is TGTGCCAGCAGCCAAAAAACAGAGGACTATGGCTACACCTTC. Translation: CASSQKTEDYGYTF.

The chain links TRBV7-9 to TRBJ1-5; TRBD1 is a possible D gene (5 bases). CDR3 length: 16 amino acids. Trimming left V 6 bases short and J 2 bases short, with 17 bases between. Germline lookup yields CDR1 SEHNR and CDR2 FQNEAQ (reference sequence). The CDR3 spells CASSLFQGEGNQPQHF. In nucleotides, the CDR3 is TGTGCCAGCAGTCTTTTTCAGGGTGAGGGCAATCAGCCCCAGCATTTT.

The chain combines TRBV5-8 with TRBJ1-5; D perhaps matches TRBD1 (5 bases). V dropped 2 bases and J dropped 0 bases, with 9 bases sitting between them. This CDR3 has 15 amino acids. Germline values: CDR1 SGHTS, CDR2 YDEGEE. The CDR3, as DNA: TGTGCCAGCAGCTTCTCAGGGAATAGCAATCAGCCCCAGCATTTT. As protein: CASSFSGNSNQPQHF.

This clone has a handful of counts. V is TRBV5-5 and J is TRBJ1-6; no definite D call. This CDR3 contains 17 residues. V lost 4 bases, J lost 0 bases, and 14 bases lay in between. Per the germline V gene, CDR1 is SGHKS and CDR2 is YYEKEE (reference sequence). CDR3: CASSLRRRSSYNSPLHF. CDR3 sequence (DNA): TGTGCCAGCAGCCTACGGCGTCGGAGCTCCTATAATTCACCCCTCCACTTT.

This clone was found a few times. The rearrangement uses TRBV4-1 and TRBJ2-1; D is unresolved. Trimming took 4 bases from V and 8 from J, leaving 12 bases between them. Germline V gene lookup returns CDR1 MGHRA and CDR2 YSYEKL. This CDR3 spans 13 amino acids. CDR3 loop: CASSPAGGDEQFF. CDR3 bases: TGCGCCAGCAGCCCCGCCGGTGGGGATGAGCAGTTCTTC.

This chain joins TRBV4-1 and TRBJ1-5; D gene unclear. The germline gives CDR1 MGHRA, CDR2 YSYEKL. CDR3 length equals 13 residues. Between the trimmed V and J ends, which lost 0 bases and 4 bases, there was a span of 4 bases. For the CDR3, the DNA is TGCGCCAGCAGCCAAGACACTAATCAGCCCCAGCATTTT. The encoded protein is CASSQDTNQPQHF.

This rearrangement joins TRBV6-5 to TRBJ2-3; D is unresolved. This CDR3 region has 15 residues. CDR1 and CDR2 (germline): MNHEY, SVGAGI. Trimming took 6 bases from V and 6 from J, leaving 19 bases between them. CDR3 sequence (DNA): TGTGCCAGCAGACCCAGGTCCATGCCCACGGATACGCAGTATTTT. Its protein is CASRPRSMPTDTQYF.

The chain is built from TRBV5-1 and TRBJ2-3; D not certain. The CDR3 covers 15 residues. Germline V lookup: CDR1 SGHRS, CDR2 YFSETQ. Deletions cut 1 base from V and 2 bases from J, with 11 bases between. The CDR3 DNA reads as TGCGCCAGCAGCTTGCTCAGATCCCCCACAGATACGCAGTATTTT. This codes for CASSLLRSPTDTQYF.

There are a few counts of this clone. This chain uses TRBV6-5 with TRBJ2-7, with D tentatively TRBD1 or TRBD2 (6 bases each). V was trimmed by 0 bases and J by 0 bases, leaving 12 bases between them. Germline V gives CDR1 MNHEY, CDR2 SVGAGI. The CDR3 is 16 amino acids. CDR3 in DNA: TGTGCCAGCAGTTACTCCGGAGGGGGGAGCTCCTACGAGCAGTACTTC. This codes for CASSYSGGGSSYEQYF.

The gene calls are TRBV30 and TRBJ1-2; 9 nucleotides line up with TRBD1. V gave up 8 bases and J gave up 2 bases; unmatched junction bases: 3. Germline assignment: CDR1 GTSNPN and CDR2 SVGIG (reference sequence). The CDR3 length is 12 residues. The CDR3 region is CALGQGNYGYTF. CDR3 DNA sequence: TGTGCCCTCGGACAGGGGAACTATGGCTACACCTTC.

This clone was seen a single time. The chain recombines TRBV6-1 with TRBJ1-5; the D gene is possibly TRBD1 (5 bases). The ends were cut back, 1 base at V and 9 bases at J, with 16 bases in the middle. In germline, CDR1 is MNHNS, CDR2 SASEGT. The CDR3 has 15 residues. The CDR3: CASSEGSGRLGPQHF. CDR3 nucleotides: TGTGCCAGCAGTGAAGGGTCGGGGCGCTTGGGGCCCCAGCATTTT.

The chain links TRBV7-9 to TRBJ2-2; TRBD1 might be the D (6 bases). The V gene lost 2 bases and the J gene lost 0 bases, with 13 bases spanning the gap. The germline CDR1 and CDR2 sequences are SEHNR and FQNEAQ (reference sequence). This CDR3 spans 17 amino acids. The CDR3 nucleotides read TGTGCCAGCAGCTTATTTGTGGGGGCCTCGAACACCGGGGAGCTGTTTTTT. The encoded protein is CASSLFVGASNTGELFF.

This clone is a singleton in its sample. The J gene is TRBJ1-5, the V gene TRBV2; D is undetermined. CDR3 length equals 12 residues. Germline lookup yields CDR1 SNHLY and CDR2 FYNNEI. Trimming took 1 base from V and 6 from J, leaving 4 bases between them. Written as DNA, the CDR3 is TGTGCCAGCAGTGAAGACATTCAGCCCCAGCATTTT. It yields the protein CASSEDIQPQHF.

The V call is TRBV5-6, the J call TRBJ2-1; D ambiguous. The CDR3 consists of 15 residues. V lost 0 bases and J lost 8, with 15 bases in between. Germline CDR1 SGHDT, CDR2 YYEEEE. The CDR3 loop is CASSLGARARDEQFF. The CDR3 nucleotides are TGTGCCAGCAGCTTGGGGGCTAGAGCTCGCGATGAGCAGTTCTTC.

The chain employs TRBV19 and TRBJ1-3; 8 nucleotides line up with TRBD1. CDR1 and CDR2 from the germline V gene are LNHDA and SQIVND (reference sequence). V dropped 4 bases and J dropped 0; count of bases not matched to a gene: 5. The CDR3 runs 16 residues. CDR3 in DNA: TGTGCCAGTAGTACAGGACAGGGCGGCTCTGGAAACACCATATATTTT. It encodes CASSTGQGGSGNTIYF.

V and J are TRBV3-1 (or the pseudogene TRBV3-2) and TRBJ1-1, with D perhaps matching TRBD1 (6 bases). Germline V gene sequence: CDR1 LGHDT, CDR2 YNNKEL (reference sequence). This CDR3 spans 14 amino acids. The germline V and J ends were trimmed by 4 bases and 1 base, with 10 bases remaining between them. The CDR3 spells CASSLGQKNTEAFF. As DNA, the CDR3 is TGTGCCAGCAGCCTTGGACAGAAGAACACTGAAGCTTTCTTT.

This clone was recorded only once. The CDR3 protein is CASIYGRGQLGDEAFF. Here the CDR3 DNA reads TGTGCCAGCATCTACGGCAGGGGGCAATTGGGCGATGAAGCTTTCTTT. V usage is TRBV2 and J usage is TRBJ1-1; 8 positions agree with TRBD1. CDR3 length: 16 residues. The V and J ends lost 7 bases and 7 bases, in that order; junction bases with no gene match: 17. CDR1 is SNHLY and CDR2 is FYNNEI in the germline V gene.

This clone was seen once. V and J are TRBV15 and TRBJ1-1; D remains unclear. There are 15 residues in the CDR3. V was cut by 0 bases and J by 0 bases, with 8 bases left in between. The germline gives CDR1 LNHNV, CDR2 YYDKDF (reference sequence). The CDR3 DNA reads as TGTGCCACCAGCAGAGACGGGGATATGAACACTGAAGCTTTCTTT. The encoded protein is CATSRDGDMNTEAFF.

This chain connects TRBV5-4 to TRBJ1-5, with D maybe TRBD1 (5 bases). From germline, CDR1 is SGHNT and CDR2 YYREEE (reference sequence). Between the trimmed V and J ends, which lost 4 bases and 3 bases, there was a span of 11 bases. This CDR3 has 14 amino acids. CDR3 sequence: CASSQGINNQPQHF. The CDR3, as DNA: TGTGCCAGCAGCCAGGGAATAAACAATCAGCCCCAGCATTTT. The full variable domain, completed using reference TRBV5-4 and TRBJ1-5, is ETGVTQSPTHLIKTRGQQVTLRCSSQSGHNTVSWYQQALGQGPQFIFQYYREEENGRGNFPPRFSGLQFPNYSSELNVNALELDDSALYLCASSQGINNQPQHFGDGTRLSIL.

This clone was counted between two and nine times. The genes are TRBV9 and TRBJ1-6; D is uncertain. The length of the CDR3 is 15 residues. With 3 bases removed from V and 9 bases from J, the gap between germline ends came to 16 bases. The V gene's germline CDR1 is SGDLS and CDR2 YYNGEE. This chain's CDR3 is CASSETPIAVSPLHF. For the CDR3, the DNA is TGTGCCAGCAGCGAGACGCCCATTGCTGTTTCACCCCTCCACTTT.

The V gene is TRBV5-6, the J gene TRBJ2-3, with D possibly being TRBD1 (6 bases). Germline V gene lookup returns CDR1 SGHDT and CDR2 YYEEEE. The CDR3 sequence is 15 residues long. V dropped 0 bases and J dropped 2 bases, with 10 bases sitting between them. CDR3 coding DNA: TGTGCCAGCAGCTTGGACAGGGTGTACACAGATACGCAGTATTTT. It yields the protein CASSLDRVYTDTQYF.